This T cell receptor (beta chain) was sequenced during a study of T cells after somatic rescue of genetic block. The CDR3 is 12 residues long. Germline V gene lookup returns CDR1 SGDLS and CDR2 YYNGEE. Trimming cost V 2 bases and J 4 bases, with 7 bases left between them. Sequenced by immunoSEQ multiplex PCR; TCRdb stores in-frame clones only, minus some. The repertoire has 100,000 to 120,000 clones, about nine tenths of them found once; the top ten carry more than 1.4%. The sample taken for sequencing was peripheral blood mononuclear cells (PBMCs). The chain uses TRBV9 and TRBJ2-7; D ambiguous. The TCR was taken from a woman in her late teens or twenties. For the CDR3, the DNA is TGTGCCAGCAGCGTTCCTTCGTACGAGCAGTACTTC. This gives the protein CASSVPSYEQYF. The full variable domain, with the rest looked up from reference TRBV9 and TRBJ2-7, is DSGVTQTPKHLITATGQRVTLRCSPRSGDLSVYWYQQSLDQGLQFLIQYYNGEERAKGNILERFSAQQFPDLHSELNLSSLELGDSALYFCASSVPSYEQYFGPGTRLTVT.